These 24 T cell receptor beta chains were sequenced from one sample in a study of shared clonotypes between healthy human individuals. Naive CD8 cells were CD45RO-negative, positively selected for CCR7, excluding terminally differentiated effector memory CD45RA+ cells. Libraries were prepared by immunoSEQ multiplex PCR; TCRdb keeps only in-frame clonotypes and omits some of them. Here the sample spans around 580,000 clones, roughly 98% being singletons. Sequencing input: naive CD8+ T cells sorted from blood. Source of these receptors: a man aged 25-45 years in good health.

The rearrangement joins TRBV6-5 to TRBJ1-4; 10 positions agree with TRBD1. The CDR3 runs 15 residues. The V gene end was trimmed by 4 bases and the J gene end by 3 bases; junction bases not matched to a gene: 2. The germline CDR1 and CDR2 sequences are MNHEY and SVGAGI. CDR3 coding DNA: TGTGCCAGCAGTTGGACAGGGGGGTCTAATGAAAAACTGTTTTTT. It is translated as CASSWTGGSNEKLFF.

The CDR3 loop is CASSFGVGYEQYF. CDR3 nucleotides: TGTGCCAGCAGCTTTGGGGTCGGCTACGAGCAGTACTTC. This chain joins TRBV5-6 and TRBJ2-7; D remains ambiguous. Germline V gene sequence: CDR1 SGHDT, CDR2 YYEEEE. The V gene lost 2 bases and the J gene lost 3 bases, with 9 bases spanning the gap. The CDR3 covers 13 residues.

V usage is TRBV25-1 and J usage is TRBJ2-7; 7 bases agree with TRBD2. Germline lookup yields CDR1 MGHDK and CDR2 SYGVNS. With 4 bases clipped from V and 7 bases from J, the junction kept 13 bases outside the gene matches. CDR3 length: 15 amino acids. CDR3 sequence: CASSVNKAGPLEQYF. CDR3 nucleotide sequence: TGTGCCAGCAGTGTCAATAAAGCGGGGCCCCTTGAGCAGTACTTC.

The rearrangement joins TRBV29-1 to TRBJ2-5; perhaps TRBD2 as D (6 bases). CDR3 length: 13 amino acids. The ends were cut back, 6 bases at V and 5 bases at J, with 16 bases in the middle. Germline lookup yields CDR1 SQVTM and CDR2 ANQGSEA. This CDR3 is CSVTRSWGETQYF. Written as DNA, the CDR3 is TGCAGCGTGACTAGGTCTTGGGGGGAGACCCAGTACTTC.

The chain is built from TRBV7-8 and TRBJ2-1, with 7 bases lining up with TRBD2. The V gene end was trimmed by 2 bases and the J gene end by 2 bases; junction bases not matched to a gene: 6. Germline CDR1 is SGHVS and CDR2 is FQNEAQ. There are 16 residues in the CDR3. Here the CDR3 DNA reads TGTGCCAGCAGCTTATTAGGCGGGAGCCCCTACAATGAGCAGTTCTTC. It translates to CASSLLGGSPYNEQFF.

This clone was counted once. V and J are TRBV7-2 and TRBJ2-6; D possibly corresponds to TRBD2 (6 bases). CDR3 length: 17 amino acids. CDR1 is SGHTA, CDR2 FQGNSA, per germline. V was shortened by 5 bases and J by 3 bases, with 17 bases between the two germline ends. The CDR3: CASSREAERVGANVLTF. In DNA form, the CDR3 reads TGTGCCAGCAGCCGTGAGGCGGAGCGGGTTGGGGCCAACGTCCTGACTTTC.

In DNA form, the CDR3 reads TGTGCCAGCAGCTTAGCGGTGAATGAGCAGTTCTTC. Translation: CASSLAVNEQFF. This chain connects TRBV7-9 to TRBJ2-1; D remains unclear. Trimming stripped 0 bases from V and 7 bases from J, with 4 bases between. Per germline, CDR1 SEHNR and CDR2 FQNEAQ (reference sequence). This CDR3 spans 12 amino acids.

The CDR3 protein is CASSFGLGYGEAFF. In nucleotides, the CDR3 is TGTGCCAGCAGCTTTGGATTGGGGTACGGGGAAGCTTTCTTT. The chain employs TRBV7-9 and TRBJ1-1; D gene ambiguous. Germline assignment: CDR1 SEHNR and CDR2 FQNEAQ (reference sequence). Trimming cost V 3 bases and J 8 bases, with 16 bases left between them. The length of the CDR3 is 14 residues.

Remarks on this clone: The identical CDR3 is also encoded by other nucleotide sequences in the sample. CDR3 nucleotide sequence: TGTGCCTGGAGTCTGGGGTCTGGAAACACCATATATTTT. It is translated as CAWSLGSGNTIYF. This chain joins TRBV30 and TRBJ1-3; no clear D gene. CDR1 and CDR2 from the germline V gene are GTSNPN and SVGIG (reference sequence). The CDR3 length is 13 residues. V was cut by 2 bases and J by 1 base, with 6 bases left in between.

The genes are TRBV29-1 and TRBJ2-5, with TRBD2 matching 11 bases. With 1 base clipped from V and 5 bases from J, the junction kept 9 bases outside the gene matches. This CDR3 is 16 amino acids long. The germline V gene encodes CDR1 SQVTM and CDR2 ANQGSEA. In DNA, the CDR3 is TGCAGCGTTGAAGGTCTAGCGGGAGGATTGGCGGAGACCCAGTACTTC. This codes for CSVEGLAGGLAETQYF.

The V and J genes are TRBV15 and TRBJ2-1; D not certain. The CDR3 is 16 amino acids. Trimming removed 0 bases at V and 0 bases at J, with 9 bases between. In germline, CDR1 is LNHNV, CDR2 YYDKDF (reference sequence). The CDR3 sequence: CATSRDQRFSYNEQFF. CDR3 coding DNA: TGTGCCACCAGCAGAGATCAAAGGTTCTCCTACAATGAGCAGTTCTTC.

The chain employs TRBV7-9 and TRBJ2-5; D might be TRBD2 (5 bases). Germline-derived CDR1 and CDR2 are SEHNR and FQNEAQ (reference sequence). This CDR3 comprises 13 residues. Trimming took off 3 bases at V and 5 bases at J, with 10 bases between the two ends. The CDR3 bases are TGTGCCAGCAGCTTGGAGGTTCGCGAGACCCAGTACTTC. This sequence encodes CASSLEVRETQYF.

The rearrangement joins TRBV25-1 to TRBJ1-2; perhaps TRBD1 as D (6 bases). The germline V and J ends were trimmed by 3 bases and 4 bases, with 15 bases remaining between them. CDR1 and CDR2 from the germline V gene are MGHDK and SYGVNS. This CDR3 region has 15 residues. CDR3 sequence: CASSEGAGYGYGYTF. The DNA of the CDR3 is TGTGCCAGCAGTGAGGGGGCAGGGTATGGCTATGGCTACACCTTC.

The chain employs TRBV19 and TRBJ2-7; no reliable D call. Germline V gene data show CDR1 as LNHDA and CDR2 as SQIVND (reference sequence). The length of the CDR3 is 14 residues. Trimming pared 2 bases from V and 0 bases from J, leaving 8 bases between. CDR3 DNA: TGTGCCAGTAGTATAAGGAGTAGCTCCTACGAGCAGTACTTC. Encoded protein: CASSIRSSSYEQYF.

This chain joins TRBV5-1 and TRBJ2-1, with 12 positions matching TRBD2. Germline V gene data show CDR1 as SGHRS and CDR2 as YFSETQ. J lost 8 bases, V lost 2 bases, and 5 bases had no gene match. The CDR3 totals 15 residues. The CDR3 DNA is TGCGCCAGCAGCTTATGGCTAGCGGGAGGGGATGAGCAGTTCTTC. This gives the protein CASSLWLAGGDEQFF. Looking up the rest from reference TRBV5-1 and TRBJ2-1 gives the full variable domain: KAGVTQTPRYLIKTRGQQVTLSCSPISGHRSVSWYQQTPGQGLQFLFEYFSETQRNKGNFPGRFSGRQFSNSRSEMNVSTLELGDSALYLCASSLWLAGGDEQFFGPGTRLTVL.

V usage is TRBV7-9 and J usage is TRBJ1-1; the match to TRBD1 covers 11 bases. This CDR3 spans 16 amino acids. Per germline, CDR1 SEHNR and CDR2 FQNEAQ (reference sequence). V shed 4 bases, J shed 5 bases, and the junction held 9 bases outside the gene matches. This chain's CDR3 is CASSSPLDRGQTEAFF. The CDR3 nucleotides are TGTGCCAGCAGCTCCCCTCTGGACAGGGGGCAAACTGAAGCTTTCTTT.

This sequence joins TRBV5-4 and TRBJ2-7; 12 bases are shared with TRBD1. The CDR3 covers 17 residues. Per germline, CDR1 SGHNT and CDR2 YYREEE (reference sequence). V gave up 4 bases and J gave up 0 bases; unmatched junction bases: 8. CDR3 in DNA: TGTGCCAGCAGCCCGGGACAGGGGGCCCGGAGCTCCTACGAGCAGTACTTC. As protein: CASSPGQGARSSYEQYF.

The chain links TRBV27 to TRBJ1-2; D is uncertain. V lost 3 bases, J lost 2 bases, and 10 bases lay in between. This CDR3 is built from 14 residues. CDR1 is MNHEY and CDR2 is SMNVEV in the germline V gene (reference sequence). Here the CDR3 reads CASSLVGGNYGYTF. DNA for the CDR3: TGTGCCAGCAGTTTGGTGGGAGGCAACTATGGCTACACCTTC.

V is TRBV6-5 and J is TRBJ2-1, with D perhaps matching TRBD1 (6 bases). CDR1 is MNHEY, CDR2 SVGAGI, per germline. With 8 bases removed from V and 3 bases from J, the gap between germline ends came to 11 bases. The CDR3 contains 13 residues. The DNA of the CDR3 is TGTGCCAGCGGGGGCCAGAACTACAATGAGCAGTTCTTC. Translated, it gives CASGGQNYNEQFF.

The rearrangement links TRBV7-6 to TRBJ2-5; unclear D gene. Trimming cost V 5 bases and J 2 bases, with 9 bases left between them. This CDR3 spans 13 amino acids. Per the germline V gene, CDR1 is SGHVS and CDR2 is FNYEAQ. CDR3 DNA sequence: TGTGCCAGCAGCCCCCCGGCGCAAGAGACCCAGTACTTC. Its protein product is CASSPPAQETQYF.

The J gene is TRBJ2-7, the V gene TRBV10-1, with 8 positions matching TRBD1. CDR3 length: 15 residues. The V segment lost 0 bases and the J segment 3 bases; nucleotides outside the gene matches: 4. CDR1 and CDR2 (germline): WNHNN, SYGVQD (reference sequence). The chain's CDR3 is CASSESRTGIYEQYF. The CDR3 region has the DNA TGCGCCAGCAGTGAGTCGAGGACAGGGATCTACGAGCAGTACTTC.

CDR3 nucleotide sequence: TGTGCCAGCAGCTCAAGTGAACGATACGAGCAGTACTTC. Amino acids: CASSSSERYEQYF. The chain recombines TRBV7-2 with TRBJ2-7; no definite D call. V was shortened by 4 bases and J by 4 bases, with 11 bases between the two germline ends. This CDR3 is 13 amino acids long. Germline V lookup: CDR1 SGHTA, CDR2 FQGNSA.

V and J are TRBV9 and TRBJ2-6; maybe TRBD1 (6 bases). Looked up from germline, CDR1 is SGDLS and CDR2 is YYNGEE. The V end lost 4 bases, the J end lost 0 bases, and 14 bases lay between the germline ends. This CDR3 comprises 17 residues. CDR3 sequence reads: CASSSRDINSGANVLTF. CDR3 coding DNA: TGTGCCAGCAGCTCCCGGGACATCAACTCTGGGGCCAACGTCCTGACTTTC.

This chain links TRBV7-9 with TRBJ2-2, with 8 bases aligning to TRBD2. The germline gives CDR1 SEHNR, CDR2 FQNEAQ (reference sequence). J lost 5 bases, V lost 1 base, and 3 bases had no gene match. The length of the CDR3 is 15 residues. CDR3 nucleotides: TGTGCCAGCAGCTTAGTCGCTAGCGGGACCGGGGAGCTGTTTTTT. It encodes CASSLVASGTGELFF.